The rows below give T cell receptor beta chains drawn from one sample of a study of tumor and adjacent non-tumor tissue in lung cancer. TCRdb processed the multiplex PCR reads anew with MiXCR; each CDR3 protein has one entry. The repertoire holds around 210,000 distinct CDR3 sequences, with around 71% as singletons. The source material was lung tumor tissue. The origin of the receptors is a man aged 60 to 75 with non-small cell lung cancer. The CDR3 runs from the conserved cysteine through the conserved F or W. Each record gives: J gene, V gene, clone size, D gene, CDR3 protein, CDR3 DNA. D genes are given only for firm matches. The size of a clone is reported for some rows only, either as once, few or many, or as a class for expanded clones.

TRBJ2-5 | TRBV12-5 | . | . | CASGPTGIQETQYF | TGTGCTAGTGGCCCGACAGGAATCCAAGAGACCCAGTACTTC
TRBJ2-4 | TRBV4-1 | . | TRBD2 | CASSQEGLAGARDIQYF | TGCGCTAGCAGCCAAGAAGGGCTAGCGGGGGCTCGCGACATTCAGTACTTC
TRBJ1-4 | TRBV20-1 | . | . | CSSNPGTAGKLFF | TGCAGCTCTAACCCCGGGACTGCGGGAAAACTGTTTTTT
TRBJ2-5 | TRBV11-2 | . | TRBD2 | CVSSPGTSRVMTQYF | TGTGTCAGCAGCCCGGGGACTAGCCGTGTCATGACACAGTACTTC
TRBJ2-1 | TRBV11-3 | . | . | CASSRSIGYNEPFF | TGTGCCAGCAGCCGTTCTATCGGATACAATGAGCCGTTCTTC
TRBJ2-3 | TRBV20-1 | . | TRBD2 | CSARVASGSSTDTQYF | TGCAGTGCTAGAGTAGCTAGCGGGAGTAGCACAGATACGCAGTATTTT
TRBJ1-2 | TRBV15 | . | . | CATSTDGDYGYTF | TGTGCCACCAGCACGGACGGGGACTATGGCTACACCTTC
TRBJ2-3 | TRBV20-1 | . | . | CSARVRWNADTQYF | TGCAGTGCTAGAGTGAGGTGGAATGCAGATACGCAGTATTTT
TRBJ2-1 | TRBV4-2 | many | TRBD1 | CASSQVRDRGPFF | TGTGCCAGCAGCCAAGTCCGGGACAGGGGTCCGTTCTTC
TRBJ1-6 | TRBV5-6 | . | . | CASTKDIAASTPLHF | TGTGCCAGCACCAAAGACATTGCGGCTTCCACACCCCTCCACTTT
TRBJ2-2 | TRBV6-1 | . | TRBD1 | CDSSGGRGRTGELFF | TGTGACAGCAGTGGAGGCAGGGGGCGAACCGGGGAGCTGTTTTTT
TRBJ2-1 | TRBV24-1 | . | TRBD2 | CVTSDSQRTSGYNEQFF | TGTGTCACCAGTGACTCTCAAAGAACTAGCGGGTACAATGAGCAGTTCTTC
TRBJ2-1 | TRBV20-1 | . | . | CSHNGALKYNEQFF | TGCAGCCACAACGGGGCCTTGAAATACAATGAGCAGTTCTTC
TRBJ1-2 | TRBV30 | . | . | CAYNQGSYGYTF | TGTGCCTACAACCAGGGGAGCTATGGCTACACCTTC
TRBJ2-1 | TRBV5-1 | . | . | CASSLGVGANIEQSF | TGCGCCAGCAGCTTGGGTGTAGGGGCCAACATTGAGCAGTCCTTC
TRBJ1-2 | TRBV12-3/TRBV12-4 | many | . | CASSLGSGSNYGYTF | TGTGCCAGCAGTTTAGGGAGCGGCTCAAACTATGGCTACACCTTC
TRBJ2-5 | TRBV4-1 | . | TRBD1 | CASSQLDRGGQETQYF | TGCGCCAGCAGCCAACTCGACAGGGGGGGCCAAGAGACCCAGTACTTC
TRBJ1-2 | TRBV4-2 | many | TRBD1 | CASSQDWDRPSGGYTF | TGTGCCAGCAGCCAAGATTGGGACAGACCGTCCGGTGGCTACACCTTC
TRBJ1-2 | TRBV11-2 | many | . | CASSFTGTQGLGYTF | TGTGCCAGCAGCTTCACCGGGACCCAGGGACTTGGCTACACCTTC
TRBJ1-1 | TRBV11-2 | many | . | CASSPDRLNTEAFF | TGTGCCAGCAGCCCCGACAGGCTTAACACTGAAGCTTTCTTT
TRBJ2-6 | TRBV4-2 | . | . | CTSSQELSHGANVLTF | TGTACCAGCAGCCAAGAGTTGAGTCATGGGGCCAACGTCCTGACTTTC
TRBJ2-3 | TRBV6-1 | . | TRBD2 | CASSEILAGGSSTDTQYF | TGTGCCAGCAGTGAAATACTAGCGGGGGGGTCTAGCACAGATACGCAGTATTTT
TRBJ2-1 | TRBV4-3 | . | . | CASSQDLGLALKRFF | TGCGCCAGCAGCCAAGACTTGGGGCTAGCCCTAAAGCGGTTCTTC
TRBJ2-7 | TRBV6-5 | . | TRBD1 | CASSGDRVIYGQYF | TGTGCCAGCAGCGGGGACAGGGTCATATACGGGCAGTACTTC
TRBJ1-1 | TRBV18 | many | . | CASSPTPMGTSYAFF | TGTGCCAGCTCACCAACCCCCATGGGTACCAGCTACGCTTTCTTT
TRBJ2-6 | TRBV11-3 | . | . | CATSSSWLSGANILTF | TGTGCCACCAGCTCTAGCTGGCTATCTGGGGCCAACATCCTGACTTTC
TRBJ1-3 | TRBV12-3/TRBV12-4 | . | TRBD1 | CASSPPTGGRLFGNTIYF | TGTGCCAGCAGTCCGCCGACAGGGGGTCGATTGTTTGGAAACACCATATATTTT
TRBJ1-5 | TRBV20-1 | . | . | CSASSRHDWQPQHF | TGCAGTGCTTCCTCTAGACATGACTGGCAGCCCCAGCATTTT
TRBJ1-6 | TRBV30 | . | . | CAWEEVGSPLHF | TGTGCCTGGGAAGAGGTCGGATCACCCCTCCACTTT
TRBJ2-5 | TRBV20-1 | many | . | CSAHPAVTGFQETQYF | TGCAGTGCTCACCCCGCTGTTACAGGGTTTCAAGAGACCCAGTACTTC
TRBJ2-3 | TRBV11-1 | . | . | CASSLGQGNTDAQYF | TGTGCCAGCAGCTTGGGGCAGGGGAACACAGATGCGCAGTATTTT